This T cell receptor (beta chain) is drawn from a study of shared clonotypes between healthy human individuals. This clone was recorded once. The antigen remains undetermined. The material for each subset, its genomic DNA, was split evenly across several immunoSEQ plates. TCRdb's table, derived via immunoSEQ multiplex PCR, lists solely in-frame clones and lacks some. The table has roughly 600,000 clones, 95% to 98% seen once. Naive CD8 isolation took CD45RO-negative cells positively selected for CCR7 and excluded terminally differentiated effector memory CD45RA+ cells. Findings of the study overall: Naive CD4 clonotype sharing across several donors was approximately 5%.

Germline V gives CDR1 SGHAT, CDR2 FQNNGV. Trimming left V 4 bases short and J 2 bases short, with 9 bases between. The CDR3 consists of 13 residues. The sequence derives from a man aged 25 to 40 in good health. V and J are TRBV11-2 and TRBJ2-7; D perhaps matches TRBD2 (6 bases). The source material was naive CD8+ T cells sorted from blood. The CDR3 sequence: CASSWGLAYEQYF. The CDR3 DNA sequence: TGTGCCAGCAGCTGGGGACTTGCCTACGAGCAGTACTTC.